Sequencing of this T cell receptor beta chain was carried out in a study of cytomegalovirus exposure and HLA in healthy donors. The study, taken as a whole, reports: Previously analyzed data showed that most TCR beta V segments were productive at a frequency of about 90% or about 30%. Three chains tied to CMV proved CMV antigen-specific in vitro. Other equally common chains were less clonally expanded than HLA-associated TCR beta chains, a later analysis showed. Associated with HLA alleles at 0.05 false discovery rate in a later analysis were approximately 17,000 TCR beta sequences.

Primers for the PCR totalled 60 Vbeta and 13 Jbeta. Method: immunoSEQ multiplex PCR; TCRdb's copy keeps in-frame clones and lacks some. This table has under 200,000 clones, around 81% appearing once. Unmatched junction bases numbered 17, after V lost 3 bases and J lost 3 bases. Looked up from germline, CDR1 is KGHSH and CDR2 is LQKENI. The CDR3 has 18 residues. As concerns this clone: The target antigen is unknown.

Sequenced sample: PBMCs. This clonotype originated in a man aged 35 to 55 in good health and CMV-seronegative. The chain joins TRBV18 to TRBJ2-7, with 7 positions matching TRBD1. In DNA form, the CDR3 reads TGTGCCAGCTCACCTAATTTAAGGGGGCTGAACAATGGCTACGAGCAGTACTTC. Its translation is CASSPNLRGLNNGYEQYF.